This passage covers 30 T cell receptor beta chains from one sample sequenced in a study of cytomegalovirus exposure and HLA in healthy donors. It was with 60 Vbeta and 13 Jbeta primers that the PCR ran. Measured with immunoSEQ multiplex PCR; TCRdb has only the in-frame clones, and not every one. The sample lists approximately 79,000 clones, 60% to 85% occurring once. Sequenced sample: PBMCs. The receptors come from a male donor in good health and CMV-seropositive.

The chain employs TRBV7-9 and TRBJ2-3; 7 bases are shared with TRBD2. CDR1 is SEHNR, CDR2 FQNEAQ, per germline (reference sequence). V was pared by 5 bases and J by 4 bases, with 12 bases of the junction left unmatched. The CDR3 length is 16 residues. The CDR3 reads CASSQTRGVAADTQYF. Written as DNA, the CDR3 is TGTGCCAGCAGCCAAACCCGGGGGGTCGCGGCAGATACGCAGTATTTT.

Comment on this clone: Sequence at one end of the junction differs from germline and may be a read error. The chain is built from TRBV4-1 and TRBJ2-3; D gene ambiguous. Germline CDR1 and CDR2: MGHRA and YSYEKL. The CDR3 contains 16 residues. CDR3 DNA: TGCGCCGGCAGCCAAGACCGACTGTCGTTCACAGATACGCAGTATTTT. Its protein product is CAGSQDRLSFTDTQYF.

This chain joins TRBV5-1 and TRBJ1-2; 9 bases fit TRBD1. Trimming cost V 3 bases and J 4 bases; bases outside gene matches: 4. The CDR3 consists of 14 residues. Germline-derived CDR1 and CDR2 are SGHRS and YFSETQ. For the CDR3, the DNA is TGCGCCAGCAGCTCGGGACAGGGAGGCTATGGCTACACCTTC. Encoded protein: CASSSGQGGYGYTF.

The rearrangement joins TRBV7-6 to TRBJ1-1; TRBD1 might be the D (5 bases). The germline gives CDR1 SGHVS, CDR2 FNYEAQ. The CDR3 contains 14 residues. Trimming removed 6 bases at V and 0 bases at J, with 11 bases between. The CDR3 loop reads CASSRGGVNTEAFF. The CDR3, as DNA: TGTGCCAGCAGTAGGGGAGGAGTGAACACTGAAGCTTTCTTT.

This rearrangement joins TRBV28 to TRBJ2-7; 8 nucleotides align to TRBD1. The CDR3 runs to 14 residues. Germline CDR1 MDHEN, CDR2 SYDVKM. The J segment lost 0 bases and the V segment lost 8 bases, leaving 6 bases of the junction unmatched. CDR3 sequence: CASGQGRSSYEQYF. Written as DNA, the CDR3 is TGTGCCAGCGGACAGGGTAGGAGCTCCTACGAGCAGTACTTC.

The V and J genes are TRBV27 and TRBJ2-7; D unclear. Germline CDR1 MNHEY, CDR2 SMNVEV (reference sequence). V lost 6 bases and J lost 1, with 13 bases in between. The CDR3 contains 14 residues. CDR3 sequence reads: CASRLKTRSYEQYF. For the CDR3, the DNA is TGTGCCAGCAGACTCAAGACTCGGTCCTACGAGCAGTACTTC.

In DNA, the CDR3 is TGTGCCAGCAGTTTAAGCCAGGCCCTCTACGAGCAGTACTTC. As protein: CASSLSQALYEQYF. J is TRBJ2-7 and V is TRBV28; D is undetermined. Trimming took off 2 bases at V and 3 bases at J, with 11 bases between the two ends. Germline lookup yields CDR1 MDHEN and CDR2 SYDVKM. The CDR3 runs 14 residues.

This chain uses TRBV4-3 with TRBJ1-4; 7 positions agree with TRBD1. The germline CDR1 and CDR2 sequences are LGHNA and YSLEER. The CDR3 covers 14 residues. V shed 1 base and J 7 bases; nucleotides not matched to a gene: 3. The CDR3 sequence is CASSQGQGGEKLFF. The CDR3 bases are TGCGCCAGCAGCCAAGGACAGGGTGGTGAAAAACTGTTTTTT.

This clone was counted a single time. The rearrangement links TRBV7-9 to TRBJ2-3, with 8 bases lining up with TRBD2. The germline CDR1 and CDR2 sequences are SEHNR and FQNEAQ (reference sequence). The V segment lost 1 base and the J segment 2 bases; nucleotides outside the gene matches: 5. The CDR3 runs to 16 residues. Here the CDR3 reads CASSLEASGHTDTQYF. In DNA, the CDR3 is TGTGCCAGCAGCTTAGAGGCTAGCGGGCACACAGATACGCAGTATTTT.

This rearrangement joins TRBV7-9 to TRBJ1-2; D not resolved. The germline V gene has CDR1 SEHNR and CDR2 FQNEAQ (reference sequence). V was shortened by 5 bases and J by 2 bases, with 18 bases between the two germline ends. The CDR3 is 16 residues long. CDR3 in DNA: TGTGCCAGCAGCCCTAACTTGATCGGCAGGAACTATGGCTACACCTTC. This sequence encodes CASSPNLIGRNYGYTF.

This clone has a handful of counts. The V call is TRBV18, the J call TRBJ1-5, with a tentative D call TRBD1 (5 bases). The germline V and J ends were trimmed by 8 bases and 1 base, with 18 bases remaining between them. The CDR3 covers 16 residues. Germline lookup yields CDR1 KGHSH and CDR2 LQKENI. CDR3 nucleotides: TGTGCCAGCACCTACGACAGCCTCCGGAGCAATCAGCCCCAGCATTTT. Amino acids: CASTYDSLRSNQPQHF.

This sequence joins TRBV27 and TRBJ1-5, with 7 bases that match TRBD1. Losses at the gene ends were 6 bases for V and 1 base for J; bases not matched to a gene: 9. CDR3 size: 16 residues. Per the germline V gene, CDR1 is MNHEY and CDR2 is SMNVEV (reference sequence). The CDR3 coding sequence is TGTGCCAGCAGGGGGACGACAGGGTGGAGCAATCAGCCCCAGCATTTT. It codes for CASRGTTGWSNQPQHF.

CDR3 DNA: TGTGCCAGCAGCGAGACCCTTCAGGGGTACACCTTC. Protein: CASSETLQGYTF. V usage is TRBV5-5 and J usage is TRBJ1-2, with D possibly TRBD1 on 6 matching bases. The CDR3 totals 12 residues. Germline assignment: CDR1 SGHKS and CDR2 YYEKEE (reference sequence). V lost 4 bases to trimming and J lost 11 bases, with 15 bases between them.

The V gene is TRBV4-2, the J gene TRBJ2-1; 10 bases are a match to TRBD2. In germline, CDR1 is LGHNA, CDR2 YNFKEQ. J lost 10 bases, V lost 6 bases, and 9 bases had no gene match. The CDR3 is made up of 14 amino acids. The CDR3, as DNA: TGTGCCAGCAGTCTAGCGGGAGTCATTACGGAGCAGTTCTTC. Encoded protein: CASSLAGVITEQFF.

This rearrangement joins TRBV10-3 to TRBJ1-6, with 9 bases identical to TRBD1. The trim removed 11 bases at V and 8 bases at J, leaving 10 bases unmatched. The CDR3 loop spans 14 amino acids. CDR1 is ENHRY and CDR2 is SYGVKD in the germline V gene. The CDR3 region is CASGGTGRYSPLHF. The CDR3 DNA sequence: TGTGCCTCCGGAGGGACAGGGAGATATTCACCCCTCCACTTT.

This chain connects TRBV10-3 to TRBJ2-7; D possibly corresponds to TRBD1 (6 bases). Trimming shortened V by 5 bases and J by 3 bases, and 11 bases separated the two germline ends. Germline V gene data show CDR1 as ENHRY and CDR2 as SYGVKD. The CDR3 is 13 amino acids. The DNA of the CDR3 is TGTGCCATCAGTTCAGGGGCCGACTACGAGCAGTACTTC. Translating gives CAISSGADYEQYF.

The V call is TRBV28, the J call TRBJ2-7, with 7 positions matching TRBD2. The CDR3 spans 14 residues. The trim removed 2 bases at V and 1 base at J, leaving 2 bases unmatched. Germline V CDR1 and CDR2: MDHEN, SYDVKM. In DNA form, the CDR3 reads TGTGCCAGCAGTTTAGGGACTAAATCCTACGAGCAGTACTTC. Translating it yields CASSLGTKSYEQYF.

The CDR3 nucleotides are TGCGCCAGCAGCGATGAGACAGGGAGCTCCTACGAGCAGTACTTC. As protein: CASSDETGSSYEQYF. The V and J genes are TRBV5-1 and TRBJ2-7; TRBD1 aligns across 7 bases. The germline V gene has CDR1 SGHRS and CDR2 YFSETQ. There are 15 residues in the CDR3. Trimming cost V 4 bases and J 0 bases; bases outside gene matches: 7.

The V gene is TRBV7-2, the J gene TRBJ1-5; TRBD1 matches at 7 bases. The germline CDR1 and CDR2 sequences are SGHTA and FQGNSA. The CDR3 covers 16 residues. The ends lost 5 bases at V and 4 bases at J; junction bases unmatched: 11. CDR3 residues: CASSLQGSPGNQPQHF. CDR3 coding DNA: TGTGCCAGCAGCCTACAGGGGTCCCCTGGGAATCAGCCCCAGCATTTT. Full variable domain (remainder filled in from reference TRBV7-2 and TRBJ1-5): GAGVSQSPSNKVTEKGKDVELRCDPISGHTALYWYRQSLGQGLEFLIYFQGNSAPDKSGLPSDRFSAERTGGSVSTLTIQRTQQEDSAVYLCASSLQGSPGNQPQHFGDGTRLSIL.

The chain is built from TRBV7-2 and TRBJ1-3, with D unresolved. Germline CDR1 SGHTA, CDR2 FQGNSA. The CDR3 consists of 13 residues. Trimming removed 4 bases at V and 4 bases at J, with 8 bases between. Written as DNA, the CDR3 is TGTGCCAGCAGCTGGGCTTCAGGAAACACCATATATTTT. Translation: CASSWASGNTIYF.

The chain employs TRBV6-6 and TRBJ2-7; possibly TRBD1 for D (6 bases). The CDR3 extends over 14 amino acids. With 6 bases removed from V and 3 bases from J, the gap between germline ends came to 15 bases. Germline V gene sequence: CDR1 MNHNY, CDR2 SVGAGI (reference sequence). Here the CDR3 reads CASRSTGWGYEQYF. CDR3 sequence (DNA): TGTGCCAGCAGATCAACAGGGTGGGGCTACGAGCAGTACTTC.

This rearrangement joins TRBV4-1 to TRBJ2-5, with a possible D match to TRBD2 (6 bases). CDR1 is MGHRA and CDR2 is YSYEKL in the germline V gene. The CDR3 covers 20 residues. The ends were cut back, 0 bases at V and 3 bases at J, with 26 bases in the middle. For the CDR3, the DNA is TGCGCCAGCAGCCAAGATCGGGGTGTAAGACGGGGGAGAGGGAAAGAGACCCAGTACTTC. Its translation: CASSQDRGVRRGRGKETQYF.

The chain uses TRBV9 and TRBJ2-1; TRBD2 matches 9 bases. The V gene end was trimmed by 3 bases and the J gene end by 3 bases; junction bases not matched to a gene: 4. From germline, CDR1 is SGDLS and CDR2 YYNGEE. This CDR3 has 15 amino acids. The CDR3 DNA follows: TGTGCCAGCAGCGGAAATAGCGGGGGCTACAATGAGCAGTTCTTC. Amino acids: CASSGNSGGYNEQFF. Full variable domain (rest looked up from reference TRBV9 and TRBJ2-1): DSGVTQTPKHLITATGQRVTLRCSPRSGDLSVYWYQQSLDQGLQFLIQYYNGEERAKGNILERFSAQQFPDLHSELNLSSLELGDSALYFCASSGNSGGYNEQFFGPGTRLTVL.

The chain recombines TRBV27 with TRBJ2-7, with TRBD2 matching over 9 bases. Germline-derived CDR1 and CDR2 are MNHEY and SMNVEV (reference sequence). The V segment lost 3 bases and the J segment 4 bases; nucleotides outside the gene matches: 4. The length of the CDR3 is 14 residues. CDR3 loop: CASSFSAGGYEQYF. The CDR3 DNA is TGTGCCAGCAGTTTTTCAGCGGGAGGTTACGAGCAGTACTTC.

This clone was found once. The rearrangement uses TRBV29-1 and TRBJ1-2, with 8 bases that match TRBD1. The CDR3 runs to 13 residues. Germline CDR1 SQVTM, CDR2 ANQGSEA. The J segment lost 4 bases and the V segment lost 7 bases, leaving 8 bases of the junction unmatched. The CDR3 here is CSAEQGEGYGYTF. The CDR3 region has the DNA TGCAGCGCCGAACAGGGGGAGGGCTATGGCTACACCTTC.

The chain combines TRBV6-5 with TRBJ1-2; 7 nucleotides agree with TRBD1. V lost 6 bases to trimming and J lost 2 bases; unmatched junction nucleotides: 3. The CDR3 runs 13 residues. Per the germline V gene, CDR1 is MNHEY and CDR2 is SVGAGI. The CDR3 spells CASRVTGNYGYTF. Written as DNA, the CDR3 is TGTGCCAGCAGGGTGACAGGGAACTATGGCTACACCTTC.

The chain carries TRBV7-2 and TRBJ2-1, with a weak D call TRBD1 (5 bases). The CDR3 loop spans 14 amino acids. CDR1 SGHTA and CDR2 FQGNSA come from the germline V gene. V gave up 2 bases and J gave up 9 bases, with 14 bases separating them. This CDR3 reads CASSLLTGASEQFF. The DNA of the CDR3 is TGTGCCAGCAGCTTACTGACTGGGGCCAGTGAGCAGTTCTTC.

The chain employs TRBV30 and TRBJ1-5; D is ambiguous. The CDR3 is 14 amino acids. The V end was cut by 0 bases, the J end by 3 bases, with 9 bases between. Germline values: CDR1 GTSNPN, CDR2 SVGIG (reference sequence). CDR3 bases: TGTGCCTGGAGTGTGGGCAGCAACAATCAGCCCCAGCATTTT. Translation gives CAWSVGSNNQPQHF.

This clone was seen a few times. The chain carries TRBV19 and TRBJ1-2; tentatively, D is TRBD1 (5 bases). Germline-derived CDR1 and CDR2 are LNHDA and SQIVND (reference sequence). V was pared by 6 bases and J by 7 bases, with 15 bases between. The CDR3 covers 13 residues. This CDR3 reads CASRGGREPGYTF. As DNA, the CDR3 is TGTGCCAGTAGGGGGGGACGCGAACCTGGCTACACCTTC.

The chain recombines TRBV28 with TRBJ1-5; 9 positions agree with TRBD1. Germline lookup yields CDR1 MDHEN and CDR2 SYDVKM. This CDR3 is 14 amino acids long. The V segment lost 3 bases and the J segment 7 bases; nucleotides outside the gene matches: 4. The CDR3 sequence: CASSFDRGGQPQHF. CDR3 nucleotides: TGTGCCAGCAGTTTCGACAGGGGGGGCCAGCCCCAGCATTTT.